This T cell receptor beta chain was sequenced in a study of T cell repertoires in cytomegalovirus infection. Study details: Public TCR beta signatures provided an indication of both CMV infection and a matching HLA type. Findings and limits, study-wide: Of the TCR beta families, the public ones yielded a cumulative frequency that identified carriers of CMV plus the relevant HLA. CMV-specific TCR beta clonotypes restricted by HLA-C were the ones dominating the ex vivo response.

To note about this clonotype: Its cognate antigen is unknown. Since a much larger clone is just one base distant, this may be a read error.

This CDR3 has 14 amino acids. Trimming stripped 3 bases from V and 2 bases from J, with 8 bases between. TCRdb passed the reads through MiXCR, listing each CDR3 protein once. The sample contains around 330,000 distinct CDR3 sequences, under 20% of which appear only once. Sequenced material: PBMCs. This sequence joins TRBV12-3 or TRBV12-4 and TRBJ1-3, with TRBD1 as a possible D gene (6 bases). The sequence derives from a human donor in good health (CMV status not recorded). Some clones in this sample may be carry-over from other donors' samples. The CDR3 sequence is CASSFGGPGNTIYF. The CDR3 DNA follows: TGTGCCAGCAGTTTCGGGGGGCCTGGAAACACCATATATTTT.